Listed here are 14 T cell receptor beta chains from one sample, sequenced in a study of PD-1 blockade in classical Hodgkin lymphoma. Regarding time point: newly diagnosed, previously untreated cHL patient sample. This table comes from immunoSEQ multiplex PCR, and its TCRdb copy is limited to in-frame clones, with some not included. The repertoire has fewer than 20,000 clones, roughly four fifths of them found once; the top ten carry 8% to 8.5%. Sequenced sample: peripheral blood mononuclear cells (PBMCs). The receptors come from a human donor with classical Hodgkin lymphoma.

The V call is TRBV5-1, the J call TRBJ1-6, with D tentatively TRBD1 (5 bases). Germline V gene sequence: CDR1 SGHRS, CDR2 YFSETQ. V shed 0 bases and J shed 7 bases, with 14 bases lying between them. CDR3 length: 16 amino acids. Here the CDR3 reads CASSLGAGIGNSPLHF. In DNA, the CDR3 is TGCGCCAGCAGCTTGGGTGCAGGGATTGGAAATTCACCCCTCCACTTT.

The chain is built from TRBV28 and TRBJ2-1; 8 positions match TRBD1. Germline trimming cut 6 bases from V and 15 bases from J; bases unmatched to any gene: 7. Germline V CDR1 and CDR2: MDHEN, SYDVKM. The CDR3 extends over 11 amino acids. CDR3 amino acids: CASRPGQGGFF. The CDR3 coding sequence is TGTGCCAGCAGACCCGGACAGGGAGGGTTCTTC.

This chain links TRBV6-6 with TRBJ2-3, with TRBD2 as a possible D gene (5 bases). The ends were cut back, 4 bases at V and 4 bases at J, with 9 bases in the middle. Germline CDR1 reads MNHNY; CDR2 reads SVGAGI (reference sequence). The CDR3 spans 13 residues. CDR3: CASSFREADTQYF. CDR3 nucleotide sequence: TGTGCCAGCAGTTTCCGGGAAGCAGATACGCAGTATTTT.

The genes are TRBV19 and TRBJ1-5; D gene ambiguous. The germline V gene encodes CDR1 LNHDA and CDR2 SQIVND (reference sequence). This CDR3 has 13 amino acids. V was shortened by 7 bases and J by 3 bases, with 10 bases between the two germline ends. The CDR3, as DNA: TGTGCCAGTATGAACAGCTACAATCAGCCCCAGCATTTT. Its protein product is CASMNSYNQPQHF.

V is TRBV4-1 and J is TRBJ2-5; maybe TRBD1 (5 bases). Trimming took off 0 bases at V and 4 bases at J, with 21 bases between the two ends. Germline V gene data show CDR1 as MGHRA and CDR2 as YSYEKL. The CDR3 consists of 18 residues. CDR3 sequence reads: CASSQEKRGGPWGETQYF. As DNA, the CDR3 is TGCGCCAGCAGCCAAGAGAAAAGGGGTGGACCGTGGGGAGAGACCCAGTACTTC.

CDR3: CASRTGGTGELFF. The CDR3 bases are TGTGCCAGTCGAACAGGGGGCACCGGGGAGCTGTTTTTT. The gene calls are TRBV28 and TRBJ2-2, with TRBD1 identical over 8 bases. Germline trimming cut 9 bases from V and 4 bases from J; bases unmatched to any gene: 4. Germline assignment: CDR1 MDHEN and CDR2 SYDVKM. The CDR3 loop spans 13 amino acids. The whole variable domain, filled in from reference TRBV28 and TRBJ2-2, reads DVKVTQSSRYLVKRTGEKVFLECVQDMDHENMFWYRQDPGLGLRLIYFSYDVKMKEKGDIPEGYSVSREKKERFSLILESASTNQTSMYLCASRTGGTGELFFGEGSRLTVL.

This clone occurred once. The V call is TRBV6-5, the J call TRBJ2-7, with 9 bases identical to TRBD1. The CDR3 contains 14 residues. The J segment lost 3 bases and the V segment lost 2 bases, leaving 2 bases of the junction unmatched. CDR1 is MNHEY and CDR2 is SVGAGI in the germline V gene. In DNA form, the CDR3 reads TGTGCCAGCAGTTACGGGACAGGGAACTACGAGCAGTACTTC. As protein: CASSYGTGNYEQYF.

The chain couples TRBV2 to TRBJ1-1, with 9 bases matching TRBD1. From germline, CDR1 is SNHLY and CDR2 FYNNEI. Trimming at V came to 9 bases and at J to 1 base, leaving 3 bases not matched to a gene. The CDR3 covers 13 residues. The CDR3 nucleotides read TGTGCCAGGAGGACAGGGGCGAACACTGAAGCTTTCTTT. Translation: CARRTGANTEAFF.

The rearrangement uses TRBV20-1 and TRBJ2-7; maybe TRBD1 (6 bases). Germline loops: CDR1 DFQATT, CDR2 SNEGSKA (reference sequence). This CDR3 has 11 residues. Deletions cut 6 bases from V and 5 bases from J, with 11 bases between. CDR3 amino acids: CSANRVHEQYF. CDR3 DNA sequence: TGCAGTGCCAACAGGGTTCACGAGCAGTACTTC.

The chain is built from TRBV10-3 and TRBJ2-4; D unresolved. The V end lost 4 bases, the J end lost 3 bases, and 19 bases lay between the germline ends. Per germline, CDR1 ENHRY and CDR2 SYGVKD. CDR3 length: 17 residues. The chain's CDR3 is CAISAPTGRVDKNIQYF. The CDR3 coding sequence is TGTGCCATCAGTGCCCCCACCGGAAGGGTTGACAAAAACATTCAGTACTTC.

The J gene is TRBJ2-2, the V gene TRBV6-6, with TRBD1 identical over 9 bases. The CDR3 runs to 15 residues. V shed 6 bases and J 6 bases; nucleotides not matched to a gene: 8. From germline, CDR1 is MNHNY and CDR2 SVGAGI (reference sequence). Written as DNA, the CDR3 is TGTGCCAGCAGACTCACAGGGGGCGCGGCCGGGGAGCTGTTTTTT. It is translated as CASRLTGGAAGELFF.

The genes are TRBV19 and TRBJ2-6; D is unclear. Germline V gene data show CDR1 as LNHDA and CDR2 as SQIVND (reference sequence). The CDR3 extends over 13 amino acids. V gave up 9 bases and J gave up 0 bases, with 6 bases separating them. DNA of the CDR3: TGTGCCAGCCGATTCTCTGGGGCCAACGTCCTGACTTTC. Its translation: CASRFSGANVLTF. Supplemented by reference TRBV19 and TRBJ2-6, the full variable domain reads DGGITQSPKYLFRKEGQNVTLSCEQNLNHDAMYWYRQDPGQGLRLIYYSQIVNDFQKGDIAEGYSVSREKKESFPLTVTSAQKNPTAFYLCASRFSGANVLTFGAGSRLTVL.

The J gene is TRBJ2-3, the V gene TRBV6-6; TRBD1 aligns across 7 bases. This CDR3 has 15 amino acids. Germline trimming cut 6 bases from V and 7 bases from J; bases unmatched to any gene: 13. CDR1 is MNHNY and CDR2 is SVGAGI in the germline V gene (reference sequence). CDR3 nucleotides: TGTGCCAGCAGCAGTCGGGTGACAGGGCAATATACGCAGTATTTT. As protein: CASSSRVTGQYTQYF.

The table lists this clone with a count of one. J is TRBJ1-6 and V is TRBV6-1; D gene ambiguous. The CDR3 runs 15 residues. Trimming cost V 6 bases and J 5 bases, with 14 bases left between them. Germline values: CDR1 MNHNS, CDR2 SASEGT. For the CDR3, the DNA is TGTGCCAGCAGGGGCCAGATGGGGAATAATTCACCCCTCCACTTT. It yields the protein CASRGQMGNNSPLHF.